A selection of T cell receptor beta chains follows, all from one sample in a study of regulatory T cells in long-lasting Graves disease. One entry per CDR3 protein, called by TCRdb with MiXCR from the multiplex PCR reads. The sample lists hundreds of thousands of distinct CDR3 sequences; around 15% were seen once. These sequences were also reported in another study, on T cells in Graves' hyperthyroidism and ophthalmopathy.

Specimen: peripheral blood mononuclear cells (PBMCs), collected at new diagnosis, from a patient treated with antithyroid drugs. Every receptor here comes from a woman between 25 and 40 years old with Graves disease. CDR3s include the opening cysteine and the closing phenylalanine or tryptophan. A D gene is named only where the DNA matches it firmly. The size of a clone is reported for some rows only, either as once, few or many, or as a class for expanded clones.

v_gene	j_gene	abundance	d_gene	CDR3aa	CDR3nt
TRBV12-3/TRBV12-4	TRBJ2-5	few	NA	CASRSGHFQETQYF	TGTGCCAGCAGGTCCGGACATTTCCAAGAGACCCAGTACTTC
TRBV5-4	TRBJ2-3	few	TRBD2	CASSVSGRAADTQYF	TGTGCCAGCAGCGTGAGCGGGAGGGCCGCAGATACGCAGTATTTT
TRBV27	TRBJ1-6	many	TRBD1	CASSPGDRWSSPLHF	TGTGCCAGCAGTCCGGGGGACAGGTGGAGTTCACCCCTCCACTTT
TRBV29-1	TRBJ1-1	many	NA	CSGVGGPQDTEAFF	TGCAGCGGAGTTGGGGGCCCCCAGGACACTGAAGCTTTCTTT
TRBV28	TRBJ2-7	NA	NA	CAAARPPHSYEQYF	TGTGCCGCCGCTCGTCCACCCCACTCCTACGAGCAGTACTTC
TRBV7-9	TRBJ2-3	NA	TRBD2	CASSLGKGRADTQYF	TGTGCCAGCAGCTTAGGAAAAGGGAGGGCAGATACGCAGTATTTT
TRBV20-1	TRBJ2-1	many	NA	CSARVYGFRDNEQFF	TGCAGTGCTAGAGTTTACGGGTTTAGAGACAATGAGCAGTTCTTC
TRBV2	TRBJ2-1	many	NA	CASSGTTYNEQFF	TGTGCCAGCTCCGGGACAACCTACAATGAGCAGTTCTTC
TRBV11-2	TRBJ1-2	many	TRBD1	CASSLGGTGVGYTF	TGTGCCAGCAGCTTAGGAGGGACAGGGGTGGGCTACACCTTC
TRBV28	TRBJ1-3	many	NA	CASSLGGYPGLTIYF	TGTGCCAGCAGTTTGGGGGGATACCCAGGTCTCACCATATATTTT
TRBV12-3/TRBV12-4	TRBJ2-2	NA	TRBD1	CASRNHRGTGELFF	TGTGCCAGCAGGAACCACAGGGGCACCGGGGAGCTGTTTTTT
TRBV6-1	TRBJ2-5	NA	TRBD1	CASSHNRGNQETQYF	TGTGCCAGCAGCCATAACAGGGGTAATCAAGAGACCCAGTACTTC
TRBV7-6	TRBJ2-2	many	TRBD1	CASSPRTGANTGELFF	TGTGCCAGCAGCCCGCGGACAGGAGCGAACACCGGGGAGCTGTTTTTT
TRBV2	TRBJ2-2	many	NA	CASSGTKGGELFF	TGTGCCAGCAGTGGGACGAAGGGCGGGGAGCTGTTTTTT
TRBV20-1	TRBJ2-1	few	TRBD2	CSTLGGRAYNEQFF	TGCAGTACTCTCGGGGGGAGGGCCTACAATGAGCAGTTCTTC
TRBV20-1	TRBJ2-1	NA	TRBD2	CSARGGSGIEQFF	TGCAGTGCTAGAGGGGGTAGCGGGATTGAGCAGTTCTTC